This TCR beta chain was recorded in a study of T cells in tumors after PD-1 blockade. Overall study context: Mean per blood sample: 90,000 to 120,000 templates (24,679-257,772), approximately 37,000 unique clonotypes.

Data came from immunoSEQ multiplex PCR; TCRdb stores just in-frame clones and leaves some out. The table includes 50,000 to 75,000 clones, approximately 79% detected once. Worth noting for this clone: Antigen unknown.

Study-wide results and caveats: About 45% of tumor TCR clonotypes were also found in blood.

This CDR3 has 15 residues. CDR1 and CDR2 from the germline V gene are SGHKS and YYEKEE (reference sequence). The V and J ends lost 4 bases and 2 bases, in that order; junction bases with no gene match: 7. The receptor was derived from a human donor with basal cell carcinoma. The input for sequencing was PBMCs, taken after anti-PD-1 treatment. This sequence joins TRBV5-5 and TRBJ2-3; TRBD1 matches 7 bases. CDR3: CASSLGQIHTDTQYF. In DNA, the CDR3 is TGTGCCAGCAGCCTGGGACAGATACACACAGATACGCAGTATTTT.